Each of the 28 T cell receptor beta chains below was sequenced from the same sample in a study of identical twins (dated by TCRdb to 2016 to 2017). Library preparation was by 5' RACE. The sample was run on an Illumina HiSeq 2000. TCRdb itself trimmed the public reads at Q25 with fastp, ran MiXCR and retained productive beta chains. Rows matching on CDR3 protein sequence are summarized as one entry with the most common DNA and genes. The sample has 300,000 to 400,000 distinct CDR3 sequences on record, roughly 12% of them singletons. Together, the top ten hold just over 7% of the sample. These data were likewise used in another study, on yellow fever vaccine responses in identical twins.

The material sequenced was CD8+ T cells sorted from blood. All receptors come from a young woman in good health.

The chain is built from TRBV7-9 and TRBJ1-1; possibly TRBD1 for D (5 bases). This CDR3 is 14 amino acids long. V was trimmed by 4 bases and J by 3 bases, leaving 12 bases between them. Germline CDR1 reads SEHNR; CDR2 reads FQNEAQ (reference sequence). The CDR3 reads CASSSQWGDTEAFF. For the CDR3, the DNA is TGTGCCAGCAGCTCACAATGGGGGGACACTGAAGCTTTCTTT. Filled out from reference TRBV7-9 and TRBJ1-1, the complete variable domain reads DTGVSQNPRHKITKRGQNVTFRCDPISEHNRLYWYRQTLGQGPEFLTYFQNEAQLEKSRLLSDRFSAERPKGSFSTLEIQRTEQGDSAMYLCASSSQWGDTEAFFGQGTRLTVV.

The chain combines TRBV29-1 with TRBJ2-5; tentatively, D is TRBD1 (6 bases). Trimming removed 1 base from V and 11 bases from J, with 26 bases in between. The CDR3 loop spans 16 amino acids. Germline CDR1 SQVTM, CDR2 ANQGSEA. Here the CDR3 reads CSVEVSGAIIQESQYF. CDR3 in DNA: TGCAGCGTTGAAGTGTCAGGGGCTATAATTCAGGAGAGTCAGTACTTC.

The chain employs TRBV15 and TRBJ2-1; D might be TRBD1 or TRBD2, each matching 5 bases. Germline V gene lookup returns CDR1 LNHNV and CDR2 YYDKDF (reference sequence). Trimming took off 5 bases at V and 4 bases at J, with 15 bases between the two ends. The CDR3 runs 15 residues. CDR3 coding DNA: TGTGCCACCAGCCGGGACCGCGGAATTTACAATGAGCAGTTCTTC. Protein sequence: CATSRDRGIYNEQFF.

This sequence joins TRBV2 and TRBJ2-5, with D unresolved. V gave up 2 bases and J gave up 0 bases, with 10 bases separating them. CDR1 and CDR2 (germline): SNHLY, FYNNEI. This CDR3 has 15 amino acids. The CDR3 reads CASSESVMYQETQYF. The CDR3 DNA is TGTGCCAGCAGTGAATCGGTCATGTACCAAGAGACCCAGTACTTC.

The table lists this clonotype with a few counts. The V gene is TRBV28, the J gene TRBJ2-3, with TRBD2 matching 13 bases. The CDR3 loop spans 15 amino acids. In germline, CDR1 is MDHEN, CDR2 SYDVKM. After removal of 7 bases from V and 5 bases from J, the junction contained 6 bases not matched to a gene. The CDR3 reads CASTGLAGLQDTQYF. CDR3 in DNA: TGTGCCAGCACGGGACTAGCGGGGCTACAAGATACGCAGTATTTT.

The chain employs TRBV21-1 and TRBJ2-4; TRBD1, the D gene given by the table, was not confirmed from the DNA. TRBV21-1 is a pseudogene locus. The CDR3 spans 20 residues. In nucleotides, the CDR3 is TGTGCCAGCAGCAAAGCCGCCTACGGGGCGTCAACCGAAGCCAAAAACATTCAGTACTTC. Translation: CASSKAAYGASTEAKNIQYF.

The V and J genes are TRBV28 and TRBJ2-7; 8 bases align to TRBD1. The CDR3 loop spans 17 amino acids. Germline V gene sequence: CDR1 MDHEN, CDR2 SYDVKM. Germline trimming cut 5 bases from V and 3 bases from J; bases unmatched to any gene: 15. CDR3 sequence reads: CASSGPNEQGVRYEQYF. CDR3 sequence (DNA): TGTGCCAGCAGTGGGCCAAACGAACAGGGGGTCCGCTACGAGCAGTACTTC. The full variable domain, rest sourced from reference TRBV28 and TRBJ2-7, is DVKVTQSSRYLVKRTGEKVFLECVQDMDHENMFWYRQDPGLGLRLIYFSYDVKMKEKGDIPEGYSVSREKKERFSLILESASTNQTSMYLCASSGPNEQGVRYEQYFGPGTRLTVT.

The CDR3 bases are TGTGCCAGCAGTGAGGACACCCTCGGGGAGACCCAGTACTTC. It codes for CASSEDTLGETQYF. The chain is built from TRBV2 and TRBJ2-5, with a weak D call TRBD1 (5 bases). Looked up from germline, CDR1 is SNHLY and CDR2 is FYNNEI. This CDR3 is built from 14 residues. The V end lost 3 bases, the J end lost 5 bases, and 13 bases lay between the germline ends.

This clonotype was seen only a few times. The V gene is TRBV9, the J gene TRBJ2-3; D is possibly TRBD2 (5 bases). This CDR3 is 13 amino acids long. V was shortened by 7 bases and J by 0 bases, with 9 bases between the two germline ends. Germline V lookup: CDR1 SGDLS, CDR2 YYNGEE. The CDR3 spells CASEGSSTDTQYF. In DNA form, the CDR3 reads TGTGCCAGCGAGGGCAGCAGCACAGATACGCAGTATTTT.

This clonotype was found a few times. CDR3 in amino acids: CATRQGEIEKLFF. CDR3 DNA: TGTGCCACCCGACAGGGGGAAATTGAAAAACTGTTTTTT. V usage is TRBV15 and J usage is TRBJ1-4, with 9 nucleotides matching TRBD1. This CDR3 region has 13 residues. Per the germline V gene, CDR1 is LNHNV and CDR2 is YYDKDF (reference sequence). V trimming: 8 bases; J trimming: 7 bases; junction bases outside the gene matches: 5.

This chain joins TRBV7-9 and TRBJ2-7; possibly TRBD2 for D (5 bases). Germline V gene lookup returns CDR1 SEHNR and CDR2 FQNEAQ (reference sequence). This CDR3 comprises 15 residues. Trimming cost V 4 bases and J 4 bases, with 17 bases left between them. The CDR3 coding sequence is TGTGCCAGCAGCTCCCCCTCCGAGCGGAGTTACGAGCAGTACTTC. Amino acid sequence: CASSSPSERSYEQYF.

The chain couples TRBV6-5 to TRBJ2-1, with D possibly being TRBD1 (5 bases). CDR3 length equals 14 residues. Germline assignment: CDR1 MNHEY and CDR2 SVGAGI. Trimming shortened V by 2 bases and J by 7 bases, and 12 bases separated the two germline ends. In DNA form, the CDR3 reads TGTGCCAGCAGTTACAGGGGTTTTCGGAATGAGCAGTTCTTC. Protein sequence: CASSYRGFRNEQFF.

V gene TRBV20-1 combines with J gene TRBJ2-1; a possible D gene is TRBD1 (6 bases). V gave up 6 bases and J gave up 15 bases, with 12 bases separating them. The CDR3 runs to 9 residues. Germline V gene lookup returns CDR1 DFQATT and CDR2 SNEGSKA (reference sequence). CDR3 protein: CSAPDSRFF. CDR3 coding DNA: TGCAGTGCGCCGGACAGCCGGTTCTTC.

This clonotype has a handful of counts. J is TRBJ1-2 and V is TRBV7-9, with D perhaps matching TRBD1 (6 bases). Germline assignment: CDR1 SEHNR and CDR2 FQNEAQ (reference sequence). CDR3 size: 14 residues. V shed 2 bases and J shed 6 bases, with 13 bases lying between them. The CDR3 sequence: CASSLPTGMDGYTF. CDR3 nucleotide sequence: TGTGCCAGCAGCTTACCAACAGGGATGGATGGCTACACCTTC.

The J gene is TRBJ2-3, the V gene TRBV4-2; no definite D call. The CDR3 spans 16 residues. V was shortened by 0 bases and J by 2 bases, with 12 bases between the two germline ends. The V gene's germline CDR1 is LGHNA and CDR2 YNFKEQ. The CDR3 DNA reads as TGTGCCAGCAGCCAAGAAATAGGGATTTTCACAGATACGCAGTATTTT. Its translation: CASSQEIGIFTDTQYF.

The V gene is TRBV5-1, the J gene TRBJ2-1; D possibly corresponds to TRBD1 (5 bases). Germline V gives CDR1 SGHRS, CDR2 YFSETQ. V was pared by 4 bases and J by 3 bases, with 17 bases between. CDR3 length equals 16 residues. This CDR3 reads CASSPRVGAGYNEQFF. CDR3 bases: TGCGCCAGCAGCCCCCGCGTTGGGGCCGGCTACAATGAGCAGTTCTTC.

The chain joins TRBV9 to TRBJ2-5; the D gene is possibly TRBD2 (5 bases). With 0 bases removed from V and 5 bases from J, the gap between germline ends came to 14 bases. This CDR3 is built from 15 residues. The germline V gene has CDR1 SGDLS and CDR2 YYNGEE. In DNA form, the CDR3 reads TGTGCCAGCAGCGTAGATGCTAGCAAGGGCGAGACCCAGTACTTC. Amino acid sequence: CASSVDASKGETQYF. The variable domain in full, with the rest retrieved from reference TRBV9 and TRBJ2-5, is DSGVTQTPKHLITATGQRVTLRCSPRSGDLSVYWYQQSLDQGLQFLIQYYNGEERAKGNILERFSAQQFPDLHSELNLSSLELGDSALYFCASSVDASKGETQYFGPGTRLLVL.

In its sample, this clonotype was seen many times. The CDR3 coding sequence is TGCGCCAGCAGCCGGCCCCACGAGCAGTTCTTC. Translation: CASSRPHEQFF. The chain couples TRBV4-1 to TRBJ2-1; D is undetermined. The CDR3 covers 11 residues. CDR1 MGHRA and CDR2 YSYEKL come from the germline V gene. Trimming cost V 4 bases and J 10 bases, with 8 bases left between them.

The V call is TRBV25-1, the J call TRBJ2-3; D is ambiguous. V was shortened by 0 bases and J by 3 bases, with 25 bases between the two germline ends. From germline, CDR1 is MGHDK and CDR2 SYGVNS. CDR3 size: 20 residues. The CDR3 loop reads CASSEYNPKIPFGRTDTQYF. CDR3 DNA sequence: TGTGCCAGCAGTGAATATAACCCCAAAATACCCTTCGGAAGAACAGATACGCAGTATTTT.

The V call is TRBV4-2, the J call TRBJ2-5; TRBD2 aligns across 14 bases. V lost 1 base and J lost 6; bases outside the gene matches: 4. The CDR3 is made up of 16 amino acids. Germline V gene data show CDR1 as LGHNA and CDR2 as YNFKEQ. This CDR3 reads CASSQGTSGGLKTQYF. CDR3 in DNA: TGTGCCAGCAGCCAAGGGACTAGCGGGGGGCTGAAGACCCAGTACTTC.

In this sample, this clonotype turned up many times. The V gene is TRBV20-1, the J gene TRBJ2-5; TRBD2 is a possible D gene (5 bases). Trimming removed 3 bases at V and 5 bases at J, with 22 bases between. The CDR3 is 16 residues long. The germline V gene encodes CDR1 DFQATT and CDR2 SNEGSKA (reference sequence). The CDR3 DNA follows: TGCAGTGCTAGGAAAGCGGATTATGTTGGGTGGGAGACCCAGTACTTC. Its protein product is CSARKADYVGWETQYF.

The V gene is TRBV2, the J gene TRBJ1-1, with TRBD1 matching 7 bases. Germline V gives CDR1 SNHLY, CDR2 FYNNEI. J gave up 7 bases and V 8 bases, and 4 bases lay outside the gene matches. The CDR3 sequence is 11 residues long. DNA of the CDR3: TGTGCCAGCGGCGACAGGGTTGAAGCTTTCTTT. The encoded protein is CASGDRVEAFF.

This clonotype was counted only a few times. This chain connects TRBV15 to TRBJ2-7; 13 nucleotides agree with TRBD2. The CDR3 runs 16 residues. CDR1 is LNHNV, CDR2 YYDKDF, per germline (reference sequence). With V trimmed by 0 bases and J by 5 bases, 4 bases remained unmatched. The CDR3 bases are TGTGCCACCAGCAGAGAAGGGACTAGCGGGAACAACGAGCAGTACTTC. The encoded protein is CATSREGTSGNNEQYF.

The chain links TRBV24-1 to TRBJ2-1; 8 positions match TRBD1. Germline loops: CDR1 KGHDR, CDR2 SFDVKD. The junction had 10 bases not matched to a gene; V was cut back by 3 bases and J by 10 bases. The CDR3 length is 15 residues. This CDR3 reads CATSDADRAVREQFF. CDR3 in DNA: TGTGCCACCAGTGATGCGGACAGGGCCGTAAGGGAGCAGTTCTTC.

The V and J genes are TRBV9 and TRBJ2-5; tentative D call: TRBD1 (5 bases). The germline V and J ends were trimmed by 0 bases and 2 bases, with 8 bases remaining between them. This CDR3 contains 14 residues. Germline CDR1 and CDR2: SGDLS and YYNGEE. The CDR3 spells CASSVDQGQETQYF. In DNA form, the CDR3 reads TGTGCCAGCAGCGTAGATCAGGGACAAGAGACCCAGTACTTC.

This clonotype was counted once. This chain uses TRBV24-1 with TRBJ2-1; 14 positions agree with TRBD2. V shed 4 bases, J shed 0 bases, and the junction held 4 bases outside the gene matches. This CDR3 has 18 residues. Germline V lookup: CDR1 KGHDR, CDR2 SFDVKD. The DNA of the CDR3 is TGTGCCACCAGTGACGAAGGGACTAGCGGGAGCTCCTACAATGAGCAGTTCTTC. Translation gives CATSDEGTSGSSYNEQFF.

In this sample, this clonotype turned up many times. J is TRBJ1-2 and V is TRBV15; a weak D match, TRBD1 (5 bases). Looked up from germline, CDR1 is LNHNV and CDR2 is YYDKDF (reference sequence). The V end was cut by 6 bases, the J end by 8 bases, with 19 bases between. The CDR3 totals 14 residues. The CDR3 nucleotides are TGTGCCACCAGAGAAACGGGGACGTCTGGCGGCTACACCTTC. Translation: CATRETGTSGGYTF.

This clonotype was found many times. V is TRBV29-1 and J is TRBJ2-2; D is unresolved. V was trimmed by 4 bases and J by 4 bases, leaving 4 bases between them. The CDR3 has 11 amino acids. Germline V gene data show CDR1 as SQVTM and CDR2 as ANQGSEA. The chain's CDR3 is CSVGTTGELFF. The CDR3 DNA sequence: TGCAGCGTTGGTACCACCGGGGAGCTGTTTTTT.